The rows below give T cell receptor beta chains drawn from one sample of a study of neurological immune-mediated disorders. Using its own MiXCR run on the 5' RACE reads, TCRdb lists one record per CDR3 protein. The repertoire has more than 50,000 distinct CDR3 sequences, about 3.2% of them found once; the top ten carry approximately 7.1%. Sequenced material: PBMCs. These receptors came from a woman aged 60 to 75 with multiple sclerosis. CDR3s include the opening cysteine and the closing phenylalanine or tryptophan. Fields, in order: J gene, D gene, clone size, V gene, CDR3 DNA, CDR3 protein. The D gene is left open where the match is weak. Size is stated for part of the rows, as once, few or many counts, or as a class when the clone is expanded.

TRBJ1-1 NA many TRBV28 TGTGCCAGCAGTACCTGGACGCCGGAGGCTTTCTTT CASSTWTPEAFF
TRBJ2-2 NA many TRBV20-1 TGCAGTGCTCGCCCCGATACCACCGGGGAGCTGTTTTTT CSARPDTTGELFF
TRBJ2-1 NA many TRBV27 TGTGCCAGCAGTTCCCTCCAACGGGAGAGGTTCTTC CASSSLQRERFF
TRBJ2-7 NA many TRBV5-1 TGCGCCAGCCGGACTGACTCCTACGAGCAGTACTTC CASRTDSYEQYF
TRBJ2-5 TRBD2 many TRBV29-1 TGCAGCGTTGAACCTAGCGGGAGGTATCGAGGTAGGGCCCAGTACTTC CSVEPSGRYRGRAQYF
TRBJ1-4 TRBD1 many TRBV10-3 TGTGCCATCAGTGAGTCGCGGGACAGTGGCGAAAAACTGTTTTTT CAISESRDSGEKLFF
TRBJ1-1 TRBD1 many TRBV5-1 TGCGCCAGCAGCTGGCAGGGACAGGGGGCGCCGACTGAAGCTTTCTTT CASSWQGQGAPTEAFF
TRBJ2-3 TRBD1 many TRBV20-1 TGCAGTGCGCCGCCTGGGACAGGGAACACAGATACGCAGTATTTT CSAPPGTGNTDTQYF
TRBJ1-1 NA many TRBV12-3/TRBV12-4 TGTGCCAGCAGTTTACGGACAGCCTGGGAAGCTTTCTTT CASSLRTAWEAFF
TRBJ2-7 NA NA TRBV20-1 TGCAGTGCCAGGGCCCACGAGCAGTACTTC CSARAHEQYF
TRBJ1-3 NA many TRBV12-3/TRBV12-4 TGTGCCAGCAGTTTATCGGGAACTGGAAACACCATATATTTT CASSLSGTGNTIYF
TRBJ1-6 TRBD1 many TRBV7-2 TGTGCCAGCAGCTGGAGGGGGCGCCTTGCACCCCTCCACTTT CASSWRGRLAPLHF
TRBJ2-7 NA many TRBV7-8 TGTGCCAGCAGCTTAGTGGGCAGTCACGAGCAGTACTTC CASSLVGSHEQYF
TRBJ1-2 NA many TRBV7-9 TGTGCCACCCCGAAGGGGGAGGCTGGCTACACCTTC CATPKGEAGYTF
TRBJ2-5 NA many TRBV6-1 TGTGCCAGCAGTGAAGGGACACGAGACCAAGAGACCCAGTACTTC CASSEGTRDQETQYF
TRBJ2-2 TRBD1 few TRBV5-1 TGCGCCAGCAGCTTCGGGACAGGGGCCTTCAACACCGGGGAGCTGTTTTTT CASSFGTGAFNTGELFF
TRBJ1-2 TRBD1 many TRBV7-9 TGTGCCAGCAGCCTCGGGACAGGGGGTGGCTACACCTTC CASSLGTGGGYTF
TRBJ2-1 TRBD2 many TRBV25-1 TGTGCCAGCAAAACTAGCGGGAGTTACAATGAGCAGTTCTTC CASKTSGSYNEQFF
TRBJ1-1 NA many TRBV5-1 TGCGCCAGCAGCGAAGTGAACACTGAAGCTTTCTTT CASSEVNTEAFF
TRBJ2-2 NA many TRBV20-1 TGCAGTGGGCTGGCGAACACCGGGGAGCTGTTTTTT CSGLANTGELFF
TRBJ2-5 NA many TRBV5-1 TGCGCCAGCAGCTTGGCCAGATCCACTTGGGAGACCCAGTACTTC CASSLARSTWETQYF
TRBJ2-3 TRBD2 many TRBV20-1 TGCAGTGCTAGTTGGTCGGGGAGGGGCACAGATACGCAGTATTTT CSASWSGRGTDTQYF
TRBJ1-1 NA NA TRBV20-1 TGCAGTGCTAGATCCAAGGCCCTAGAACTGGGCACTGAAGCTTTCTTT CSARSKALELGTEAFF
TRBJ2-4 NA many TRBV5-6 TGTGCCAGCAGCTGGGACGGCGGAAACATTCAGTACTTC CASSWDGGNIQYF
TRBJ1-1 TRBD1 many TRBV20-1 TGCAGTGCTCGACAGGGAGGGACTGAAGCTTTCTTT CSARQGGTEAFF
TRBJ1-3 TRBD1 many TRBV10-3 TGTGCCATCAGCCGGGACAGTAAGAGCTCTGGAAACACCATATATTTT CAISRDSKSSGNTIYF
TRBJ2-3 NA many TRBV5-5 TGTGCCAGCGGCCATAGGGGTAGCTCAGATACGCAGTATTTT CASGHRGSSDTQYF
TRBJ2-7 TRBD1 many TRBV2 TGTGCCAGCTCCCTCGGATGGGGACAGGGATTCTACGAGCAGTACTTC CASSLGWGQGFYEQYF
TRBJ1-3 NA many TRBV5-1 TGCGCCAGCAGCTTTACCGGGACACAGGGAAACACCATATATTTT CASSFTGTQGNTIYF
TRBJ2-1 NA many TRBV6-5 TGTGCCAGCAGTTATGTTGATGGGTACAATGAGCAGTTCTTC CASSYVDGYNEQFF
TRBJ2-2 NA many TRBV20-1 TGCCCGAGGGGGAACCCCGGGGAGCTGTTTTTT CPRGNPGELFF
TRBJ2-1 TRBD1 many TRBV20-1 TGCAGTGCTAGAAGTATAACGACAGGGAATGAGCAGTTCTTC CSARSITTGNEQFF
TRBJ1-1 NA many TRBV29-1 TGCAGCGTTGATGCGACGTACACTGAAGCTTTCTTT CSVDATYTEAFF
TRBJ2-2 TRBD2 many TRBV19 TGTGCCAGTAGGGACGGGACTAGTTTTGTCGGGGAGCTGTTTTTT CASRDGTSFVGELFF
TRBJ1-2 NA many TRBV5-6 TGTGCCAGCAGCCCACTGCGGGGCGACCGCTATGGCTACACCTTC CASSPLRGDRYGYTF
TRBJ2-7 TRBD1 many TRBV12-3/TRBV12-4 TGTGCCAGCAGACCCGGGACAGGGGGATCCTACGAGCAGTACTTC CASRPGTGGSYEQYF
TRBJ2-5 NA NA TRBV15 TGTGCCACCGTGCAGGGCGGTCAAGAGACCCAGTACTTC CATVQGGQETQYF
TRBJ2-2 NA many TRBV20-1 TGCAGTGCACGGGATGGAGGGGGATCGGCCGGGGAGCTGTTTTTT CSARDGGGSAGELFF
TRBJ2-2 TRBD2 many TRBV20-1 TGCAGTGCCAATAGCGGGATGAACACCGGGGAGCTGTTTTTT CSANSGMNTGELFF
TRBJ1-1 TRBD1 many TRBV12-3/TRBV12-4 TGTGCCAGCACCAAGGGACAGCCGAACACTGAAGCTTTCTTT CASTKGQPNTEAFF
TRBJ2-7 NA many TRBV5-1 TGCGCCAGCAGCCGACGCACAGGACACTACGAGCAGTACTTC CASSRRTGHYEQYF
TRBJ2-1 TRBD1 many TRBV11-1 TGTGCCAGCAGCTTGGGTGCGGGACAGGGGCTGTATACGTTCTACAATGAGCAGTTCTTC CASSLGAGQGLYTFYNEQFF
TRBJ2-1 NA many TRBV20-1 TGCAGTGCTAGGAGAATTTCGATATACAATGAGCAGTTCTTC CSARRISIYNEQFF
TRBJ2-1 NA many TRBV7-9 TGTGCCAGCAGCCCAGATGTGCGGGACCCACAGTTCTTC CASSPDVRDPQFF
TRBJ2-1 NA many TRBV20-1 TGCAGTGCTAAAGACACCGTAAAGCAGTTCTTC CSAKDTVKQFF
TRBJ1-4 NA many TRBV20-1 TGCAGTGCTAGACGGCCAGGGGTGAATGAAAAACTGTTTTTT CSARRPGVNEKLFF
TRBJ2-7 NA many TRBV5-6 TGTGCCAGCAGCTTGGCCCGGCAGACCCGAAGCTCCTACGAGCAGTACTTC CASSLARQTRSSYEQYF
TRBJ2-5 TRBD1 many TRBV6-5 TGTGCCAGCAGTCTTCGAAGGACAGGGATTGTAGAGACCCAGTACTTC CASSLRRTGIVETQYF
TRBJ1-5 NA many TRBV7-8 TGTGCCAGCACCCCCTCCCGGACGGGGGCTAGTCAGCCCCAGCATTTT CASTPSRTGASQPQHF
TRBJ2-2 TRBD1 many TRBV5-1 TGCGCCAGCAGTGGGACAGACCGTGTCGGGGAGCTGTTTTTT CASSGTDRVGELFF
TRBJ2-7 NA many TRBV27 TGTGCCAGCAGCGGGACTCTTCTGAAAACCTACGAGCAGTACTTC CASSGTLLKTYEQYF
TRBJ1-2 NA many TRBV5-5 TGTGCCAGCAGCATTACGTATACGAACTATGGCTACACCTTC CASSITYTNYGYTF